This entry describes one T cell receptor (beta chain). Its antigen is currently unknown. This record comes from a study of T cell responses to AZD1222 COVID-19 vaccine. TCRdb's table, derived via immunoSEQ multiplex PCR, lists solely in-frame clones and lacks some. The sample includes more than 120,000 clones, roughly 88% of them seen just once. Study conclusions and caveats: Spike-specific TCR breadth and depth grew following two AZD1222 doses. It was only a handful of AZD1222 recipients who were seropositive at baseline. Unmutated regions of variants are reportedly targeted by nearly half of spike-specific TCRs.

The CDR3 covers 16 residues. V was shortened by 0 bases and J by 1 base, with 10 bases between the two germline ends. In germline, CDR1 is MNHEY, CDR2 SVGEGT. This sequence joins TRBV6-2 or TRBV6-3 and TRBJ1-5; D gene uncertain. This receptor was obtained from an adult who received the MenACWY meningococcal vaccine as a control. The source was peripheral blood, collected 28 days after the second dose of the MenACWY control vaccine. The CDR3 DNA is TGTGCCAGCAGTTACTCCGGGCAAACCAGCAATCAGCCCCAGCATTTT. Translated: CASSYSGQTSNQPQHF.